One sample yielded the 23 T cell receptor beta chains listed below, sequenced in a study of Graves' ophthalmopathy and Graves' hyperthyroidism (dated by TCRdb to 2016 to 2019). Instrument on record: Illumina HiSeq 2000. TCR beta CDR3 regions were amplified from RNA transcripts for repertoire sequencing. The first round was an RT-PCR using HTBI primers with the Qiagen OneStep RT-PCR kit, and this first round was followed by a second-round multiplex PCR, then size selection and purification. TCRdb's own reprocessing of the public reads used fastp at Q25 and MiXCR and kept productive beta chains. Each CDR3 protein gets just one entry, which takes the most common genes and DNA from the rows behind it. The sample table lists about 740,000 distinct CDR3 sequences, roughly 40% of them with a count of one. Together, the top ten hold roughly 46% of the sample. Sequencing was performed on peripheral blood. The receptors were sampled from an adult man with Graves' ophthalmopathy.

The rearrangement joins TRBV9 to TRBJ1-2; 7 positions match TRBD1. Germline CDR1 is SGDLS and CDR2 is YYNGEE. J gave up 5 bases and V 3 bases, and 1 base lay outside the gene matches. CDR3 length equals 12 residues. For the CDR3, the DNA is TGTGCCAGCAGCGCGGGACAGTATGGCTACACCTTC. Its protein is CASSAGQYGYTF. Using reference TRBV9 and TRBJ1-2 for the parts outside the CDR3, the full variable domain is DSGVTQTPKHLITATGQRVTLRCSPRSGDLSVYWYQQSLDQGLQFLIQYYNGEERAKGNILERFSAQQFPDLHSELNLSSLELGDSALYFCASSAGQYGYTFGSGTRLTVV.

The chain has TRBV15 and TRBJ2-3; 10 nucleotides agree with TRBD2. From germline, CDR1 is LNHNV and CDR2 YYDKDF (reference sequence). After removal of 5 bases from V and 3 bases from J, the junction contained 14 bases not matched to a gene. This CDR3 comprises 18 residues. CDR3 protein: CATSETRRLAGGTDTQYF. DNA of the CDR3: TGTGCCACCAGCGAAACCCGGCGACTAGCGGGTGGGACAGATACGCAGTATTTT.

The gene calls are TRBV19 and TRBJ1-2, with 7 bases identical to TRBD1. Germline trimming cut 6 bases from V and 1 base from J; bases unmatched to any gene: 8. The germline CDR1 and CDR2 sequences are LNHDA and SQIVND (reference sequence). CDR3 length equals 15 residues. The CDR3 nucleotides are TGTGCCAGTAGCGAATCAGGGGGGAATAACTATGGCTACACCTTC. Protein sequence: CASSESGGNNYGYTF.

This clonotype has only a few counts. The gene calls are TRBV20-1 and TRBJ2-7; 8 nucleotides align to TRBD1. V dropped 6 bases and J dropped 5; count of bases not matched to a gene: 3. This CDR3 has 11 amino acids. Germline V gene data show CDR1 as DFQATT and CDR2 as SNEGSKA (reference sequence). The CDR3 loop reads CSAQGADEQYF. DNA for the CDR3: TGCAGTGCCCAGGGGGCCGACGAGCAGTACTTC.

The chain has TRBV20-1 and TRBJ2-5, with 8 bases that match TRBD2. This CDR3 is 17 amino acids long. Unmatched junction bases numbered 17, after V lost 1 base and J lost 7 bases. From germline, CDR1 is DFQATT and CDR2 SNEGSKA (reference sequence). CDR3 sequence (DNA): TGCAGTGCTAGAGGAGCAGGCGGGGGGCCCTCTTTGGGGACCCAGTACTTC. It is translated as CSARGAGGGPSLGTQYF.

Note on this clonotype: The germline gene is not matched at one end of the junction; a read error may be the cause. The chain uses TRBV10-2 and TRBJ2-7; D ambiguous. This CDR3 spans 13 amino acids. Looked up from germline, CDR1 is WSHSY and CDR2 is SAAADI. DNA of the CDR3: TGTGCCAGCAGTGACTGGCCGGCCTACGAGCAGTACTTC. Its protein product is CASSDWPAYEQYF.

With respect to this clonotype: Its ends do not fully match the called genes, so a read error is possible. The rearrangement uses TRBV10-3 and TRBJ2-7; no reliable D call. Germline CDR1 reads ENHRY; CDR2 reads SYGVKD. The length of the CDR3 is 14 residues. CDR3 sequence reads: CASSYLGRIDEQYF. The CDR3 DNA sequence: TGTGCCAGCAGTTACTTAGGCAGGATTGACGAGCAGTACTTC.

The sample holds many counts of this clonotype. The chain carries TRBV10-2 and TRBJ1-5, with D unresolved. The V end lost 5 bases, the J end lost 8 bases, and 10 bases lay between the germline ends. The CDR3 has 12 residues. CDR1 and CDR2 (germline): WSHSY, SAAADI. This CDR3 is CASSQGNEPQHF. CDR3 DNA sequence: TGCGCCAGCAGTCAAGGGAACGAGCCCCAGCATTTT.

This clonotype has just one count. The gene calls are TRBV7-8 and TRBJ2-7; D may match TRBD1 or TRBD2 (5 bases each). Trimming took 2 bases from V and 7 from J, leaving 15 bases between them. This CDR3 is 14 amino acids long. Germline CDR1 SGHVS, CDR2 FQNEAQ. The CDR3 nucleotides read TGTGCCAGCAGCTTACGGGGCAGGGCGGGTGAGCAGTACTTC. Translated, it gives CASSLRGRAGEQYF.

The V and J genes are TRBV25-1 and TRBJ1-2; D gene uncertain. The germline V and J ends were trimmed by 5 bases and 7 bases, with 17 bases remaining between them. The CDR3 is 14 amino acids. Germline V gene sequence: CDR1 MGHDK, CDR2 SYGVNS. The CDR3 DNA sequence: TGTGCCAGCAGTATCGGCCATGGCCCTGGTGGCTACACCTTC. Protein: CASSIGHGPGGYTF.

The CDR3 spells CASASAQETQYF. The CDR3 coding sequence is TGTGCCAGCGCTAGCGCCCAAGAGACCCAGTACTTC. The V and J genes are TRBV7-9 and TRBJ2-5; maybe TRBD2 (6 bases). Per germline, CDR1 SEHNR and CDR2 FQNEAQ (reference sequence). V lost 8 bases, J lost 1 base, and 8 bases lay in between. CDR3 length: 12 amino acids.

The chain has TRBV4-3 and TRBJ1-4; maybe TRBD1 (5 bases). V was shortened by 4 bases and J by 0 bases, with 6 bases between the two germline ends. Germline CDR1 reads LGHNA; CDR2 reads YSLEER. The length of the CDR3 is 14 residues. CDR3 sequence: CASSRQTTNEKLFF. As DNA, the CDR3 is TGCGCCAGCAGCCGACAGACAACTAATGAAAAACTGTTTTTT.

The rearrangement joins TRBV5-1 to TRBJ2-5; D gene ambiguous. In germline, CDR1 is SGHRS, CDR2 YFSETQ. The CDR3 sequence is 14 residues long. The V and J ends lost 7 bases and 1 base respectively, with 14 bases between them. CDR3 in amino acids: CASRPAGRQETQYF. The CDR3 nucleotides read TGCGCCAGCCGGCCCGCCGGGCGCCAAGAGACCCAGTACTTC. Complete variable domain (other parts from reference TRBV5-1 and TRBJ2-5): KAGVTQTPRYLIKTRGQQVTLSCSPISGHRSVSWYQQTPGQGLQFLFEYFSETQRNKGNFPGRFSGRQFSNSRSEMNVSTLELGDSALYLCASRPAGRQETQYFGPGTRLLVL.

The rearrangement joins TRBV2 to TRBJ1-2; TRBD1 matches 8 bases. The CDR3 has 12 amino acids. Germline V gene lookup returns CDR1 SNHLY and CDR2 FYNNEI. Trimming at V came to 5 bases and at J to 13 bases, leaving 9 bases not matched to a gene. CDR3 bases: TGTGCCAGCAGTAACTCCAGACAGGGGATCACCTTC. It is translated as CASSNSRQGITF.

This clonotype has a single count. This may arise from a read error, as a much more abundant clone is one base away. The chain combines TRBV19 with TRBJ1-1; no firm D call. The CDR3 contains 13 residues. The germline CDR1 and CDR2 sequences are LNHDA and SQIVND (reference sequence). CDR3 residues: CASSISGIGLASF. Here the CDR3 DNA reads TGTGCCAGTAGTATAAGCGGGATCGGTCTAGCTTCCTTT.

The table lists this clonotype with many counts. The chain recombines TRBV9 with TRBJ1-1; no definite D call. This CDR3 spans 13 amino acids. V gave up 0 bases and J gave up 6 bases, with 9 bases separating them. Germline V lookup: CDR1 SGDLS, CDR2 YYNGEE. CDR3 DNA sequence: TGTGCCAGCAGCGTAGAACCTAGGGCTGAAGCTTTCTTT. It specifies CASSVEPRAEAFF.

This clonotype was observed a single time. A read error may be the cause here, since a much bigger clone is one base away. The chain is built from TRBV2 and TRBJ2-2, with D maybe TRBD2 (5 bases). The germline CDR1 and CDR2 sequences are SNHLY and FYNNEI. The CDR3 is 13 residues long. CDR3 residues: CASSERSTGERFF. The CDR3 DNA follows: TGTGCCAGCAGTGAAAGGAGCACCGGGGAGCGGTTTTTT.

The chain joins TRBV5-5 to TRBJ1-1; D is perhaps TRBD1 (5 bases). CDR1 is SGHKS and CDR2 is YYEKEE in the germline V gene (reference sequence). V lost 3 bases and J 1 base, leaving 16 bases between the germline ends. This CDR3 is 16 amino acids long. DNA of the CDR3: TGTGCCAGCAGCTCGGGGGGTGGGAGACCGAACACTGAAGCTTTCTTT. It translates to CASSSGGGRPNTEAFF.

The sample holds many counts of this clonotype. The J gene is TRBJ1-6, the V gene TRBV5-1; 10 bases map to TRBD1. This CDR3 spans 14 amino acids. Germline CDR1 is SGHRS and CDR2 is YFSETQ. Germline trimming cut 4 bases from V and 11 bases from J; bases unmatched to any gene: 6. In DNA form, the CDR3 reads TGCGCCAGCAGCGCCGGGACAGGGGTAACACCCCTCCACTTT. As protein: CASSAGTGVTPLHF.

At least ten counts were recorded for this clonotype. The gene calls are TRBV2 and TRBJ2-7; tentatively, D is TRBD1 (5 bases). The CDR3 sequence is 11 residues long. Germline values: CDR1 SNHLY, CDR2 FYNNEI. The germline V and J ends were trimmed by 7 bases and 3 bases, with 7 bases remaining between them. CDR3 protein: CASIRDYEQYF. CDR3 bases: TGTGCCAGCATCAGGGACTACGAGCAGTACTTC.

The gene calls are TRBV20-1 and TRBJ2-5, with 9 bases fitting TRBD1. The CDR3 totals 15 residues. Germline lookup yields CDR1 DFQATT and CDR2 SNEGSKA (reference sequence). The trim removed 3 bases at V and 2 bases at J, leaving 7 bases unmatched. For the CDR3, the DNA is TGCAGTGCTAGTAACCTTGGGACAGGGCAAGAGACCCAGTACTTC. This encodes CSASNLGTGQETQYF.

There are many counts of this clonotype. This rearrangement joins TRBV12-3 or TRBV12-4 to TRBJ1-6; maybe TRBD1 (6 bases). V lost 6 bases, J lost 9 bases, and 24 bases lay in between. The CDR3 covers 17 residues. CDR3 nucleotide sequence: TGTGCCAGCAGCCAATTGCGGGGGGGCCGGTCAAGTTCACCCCTCCACTTT. Translation: CASSQLRGGRSSSPLHF.

V usage is TRBV10-3 and J usage is TRBJ1-2, with TRBD1 matching 8 bases. The CDR3 consists of 15 residues. With 6 bases clipped from V and 8 bases from J, the junction kept 14 bases outside the gene matches. Germline V gene lookup returns CDR1 ENHRY and CDR2 SYGVKD. This chain's CDR3 is CAISSPLTGAGGYTF. CDR3 nucleotides: TGTGCCATCAGCTCGCCTTTGACAGGGGCTGGGGGCTACACCTTC.